This TCR beta chain was captured in a study of CD8 T cells in Susac syndrome. Study as a whole: The Susac syndrome patients that were sequenced included about 6 with active disease and roughly 8 in remission.

Negative isolation was used for CD8+ and CD4+ T cells and FACS enrichment for TEMRA cells. Per the germline V gene, CDR1 is SGHRS and CDR2 is YFSETQ. There are 12 residues in the CDR3. Deletions cut 0 bases from V and 10 bases from J, with 8 bases between. Reverse transcription of about 0.45 to 1 ug RNA was carried out with random hexamers. An immunoSEQ multiplex PCR generated amplified TCR beta CDR3 products spanning 54 Vbeta and 13 Jbeta. TCRdb re-analysed the immunoSEQ multiplex PCR reads in MiXCR, keeping a single row per CDR3 protein. The repertoire holds more than 150,000 distinct CDR3 sequences, with about 95% as singletons.

The sample consisted of CD4+ T cells from PBMCs. V and J are TRBV5-1 and TRBJ2-1; no clear D. This TCR came from a human donor with Susac syndrome. Written as DNA, the CDR3 is TGCGCCAGCAGCTTGGAGGTCGGGGAGCAGTTCTTC. Translation gives CASSLEVGEQFF. Full variable domain (outside the CDR3, taken from reference TRBV5-1 and TRBJ2-1): KAGVTQTPRYLIKTRGQQVTLSCSPISGHRSVSWYQQTPGQGLQFLFEYFSETQRNKGNFPGRFSGRQFSNSRSEMNVSTLELGDSALYLCASSLEVGEQFFGPGTRLTVL.